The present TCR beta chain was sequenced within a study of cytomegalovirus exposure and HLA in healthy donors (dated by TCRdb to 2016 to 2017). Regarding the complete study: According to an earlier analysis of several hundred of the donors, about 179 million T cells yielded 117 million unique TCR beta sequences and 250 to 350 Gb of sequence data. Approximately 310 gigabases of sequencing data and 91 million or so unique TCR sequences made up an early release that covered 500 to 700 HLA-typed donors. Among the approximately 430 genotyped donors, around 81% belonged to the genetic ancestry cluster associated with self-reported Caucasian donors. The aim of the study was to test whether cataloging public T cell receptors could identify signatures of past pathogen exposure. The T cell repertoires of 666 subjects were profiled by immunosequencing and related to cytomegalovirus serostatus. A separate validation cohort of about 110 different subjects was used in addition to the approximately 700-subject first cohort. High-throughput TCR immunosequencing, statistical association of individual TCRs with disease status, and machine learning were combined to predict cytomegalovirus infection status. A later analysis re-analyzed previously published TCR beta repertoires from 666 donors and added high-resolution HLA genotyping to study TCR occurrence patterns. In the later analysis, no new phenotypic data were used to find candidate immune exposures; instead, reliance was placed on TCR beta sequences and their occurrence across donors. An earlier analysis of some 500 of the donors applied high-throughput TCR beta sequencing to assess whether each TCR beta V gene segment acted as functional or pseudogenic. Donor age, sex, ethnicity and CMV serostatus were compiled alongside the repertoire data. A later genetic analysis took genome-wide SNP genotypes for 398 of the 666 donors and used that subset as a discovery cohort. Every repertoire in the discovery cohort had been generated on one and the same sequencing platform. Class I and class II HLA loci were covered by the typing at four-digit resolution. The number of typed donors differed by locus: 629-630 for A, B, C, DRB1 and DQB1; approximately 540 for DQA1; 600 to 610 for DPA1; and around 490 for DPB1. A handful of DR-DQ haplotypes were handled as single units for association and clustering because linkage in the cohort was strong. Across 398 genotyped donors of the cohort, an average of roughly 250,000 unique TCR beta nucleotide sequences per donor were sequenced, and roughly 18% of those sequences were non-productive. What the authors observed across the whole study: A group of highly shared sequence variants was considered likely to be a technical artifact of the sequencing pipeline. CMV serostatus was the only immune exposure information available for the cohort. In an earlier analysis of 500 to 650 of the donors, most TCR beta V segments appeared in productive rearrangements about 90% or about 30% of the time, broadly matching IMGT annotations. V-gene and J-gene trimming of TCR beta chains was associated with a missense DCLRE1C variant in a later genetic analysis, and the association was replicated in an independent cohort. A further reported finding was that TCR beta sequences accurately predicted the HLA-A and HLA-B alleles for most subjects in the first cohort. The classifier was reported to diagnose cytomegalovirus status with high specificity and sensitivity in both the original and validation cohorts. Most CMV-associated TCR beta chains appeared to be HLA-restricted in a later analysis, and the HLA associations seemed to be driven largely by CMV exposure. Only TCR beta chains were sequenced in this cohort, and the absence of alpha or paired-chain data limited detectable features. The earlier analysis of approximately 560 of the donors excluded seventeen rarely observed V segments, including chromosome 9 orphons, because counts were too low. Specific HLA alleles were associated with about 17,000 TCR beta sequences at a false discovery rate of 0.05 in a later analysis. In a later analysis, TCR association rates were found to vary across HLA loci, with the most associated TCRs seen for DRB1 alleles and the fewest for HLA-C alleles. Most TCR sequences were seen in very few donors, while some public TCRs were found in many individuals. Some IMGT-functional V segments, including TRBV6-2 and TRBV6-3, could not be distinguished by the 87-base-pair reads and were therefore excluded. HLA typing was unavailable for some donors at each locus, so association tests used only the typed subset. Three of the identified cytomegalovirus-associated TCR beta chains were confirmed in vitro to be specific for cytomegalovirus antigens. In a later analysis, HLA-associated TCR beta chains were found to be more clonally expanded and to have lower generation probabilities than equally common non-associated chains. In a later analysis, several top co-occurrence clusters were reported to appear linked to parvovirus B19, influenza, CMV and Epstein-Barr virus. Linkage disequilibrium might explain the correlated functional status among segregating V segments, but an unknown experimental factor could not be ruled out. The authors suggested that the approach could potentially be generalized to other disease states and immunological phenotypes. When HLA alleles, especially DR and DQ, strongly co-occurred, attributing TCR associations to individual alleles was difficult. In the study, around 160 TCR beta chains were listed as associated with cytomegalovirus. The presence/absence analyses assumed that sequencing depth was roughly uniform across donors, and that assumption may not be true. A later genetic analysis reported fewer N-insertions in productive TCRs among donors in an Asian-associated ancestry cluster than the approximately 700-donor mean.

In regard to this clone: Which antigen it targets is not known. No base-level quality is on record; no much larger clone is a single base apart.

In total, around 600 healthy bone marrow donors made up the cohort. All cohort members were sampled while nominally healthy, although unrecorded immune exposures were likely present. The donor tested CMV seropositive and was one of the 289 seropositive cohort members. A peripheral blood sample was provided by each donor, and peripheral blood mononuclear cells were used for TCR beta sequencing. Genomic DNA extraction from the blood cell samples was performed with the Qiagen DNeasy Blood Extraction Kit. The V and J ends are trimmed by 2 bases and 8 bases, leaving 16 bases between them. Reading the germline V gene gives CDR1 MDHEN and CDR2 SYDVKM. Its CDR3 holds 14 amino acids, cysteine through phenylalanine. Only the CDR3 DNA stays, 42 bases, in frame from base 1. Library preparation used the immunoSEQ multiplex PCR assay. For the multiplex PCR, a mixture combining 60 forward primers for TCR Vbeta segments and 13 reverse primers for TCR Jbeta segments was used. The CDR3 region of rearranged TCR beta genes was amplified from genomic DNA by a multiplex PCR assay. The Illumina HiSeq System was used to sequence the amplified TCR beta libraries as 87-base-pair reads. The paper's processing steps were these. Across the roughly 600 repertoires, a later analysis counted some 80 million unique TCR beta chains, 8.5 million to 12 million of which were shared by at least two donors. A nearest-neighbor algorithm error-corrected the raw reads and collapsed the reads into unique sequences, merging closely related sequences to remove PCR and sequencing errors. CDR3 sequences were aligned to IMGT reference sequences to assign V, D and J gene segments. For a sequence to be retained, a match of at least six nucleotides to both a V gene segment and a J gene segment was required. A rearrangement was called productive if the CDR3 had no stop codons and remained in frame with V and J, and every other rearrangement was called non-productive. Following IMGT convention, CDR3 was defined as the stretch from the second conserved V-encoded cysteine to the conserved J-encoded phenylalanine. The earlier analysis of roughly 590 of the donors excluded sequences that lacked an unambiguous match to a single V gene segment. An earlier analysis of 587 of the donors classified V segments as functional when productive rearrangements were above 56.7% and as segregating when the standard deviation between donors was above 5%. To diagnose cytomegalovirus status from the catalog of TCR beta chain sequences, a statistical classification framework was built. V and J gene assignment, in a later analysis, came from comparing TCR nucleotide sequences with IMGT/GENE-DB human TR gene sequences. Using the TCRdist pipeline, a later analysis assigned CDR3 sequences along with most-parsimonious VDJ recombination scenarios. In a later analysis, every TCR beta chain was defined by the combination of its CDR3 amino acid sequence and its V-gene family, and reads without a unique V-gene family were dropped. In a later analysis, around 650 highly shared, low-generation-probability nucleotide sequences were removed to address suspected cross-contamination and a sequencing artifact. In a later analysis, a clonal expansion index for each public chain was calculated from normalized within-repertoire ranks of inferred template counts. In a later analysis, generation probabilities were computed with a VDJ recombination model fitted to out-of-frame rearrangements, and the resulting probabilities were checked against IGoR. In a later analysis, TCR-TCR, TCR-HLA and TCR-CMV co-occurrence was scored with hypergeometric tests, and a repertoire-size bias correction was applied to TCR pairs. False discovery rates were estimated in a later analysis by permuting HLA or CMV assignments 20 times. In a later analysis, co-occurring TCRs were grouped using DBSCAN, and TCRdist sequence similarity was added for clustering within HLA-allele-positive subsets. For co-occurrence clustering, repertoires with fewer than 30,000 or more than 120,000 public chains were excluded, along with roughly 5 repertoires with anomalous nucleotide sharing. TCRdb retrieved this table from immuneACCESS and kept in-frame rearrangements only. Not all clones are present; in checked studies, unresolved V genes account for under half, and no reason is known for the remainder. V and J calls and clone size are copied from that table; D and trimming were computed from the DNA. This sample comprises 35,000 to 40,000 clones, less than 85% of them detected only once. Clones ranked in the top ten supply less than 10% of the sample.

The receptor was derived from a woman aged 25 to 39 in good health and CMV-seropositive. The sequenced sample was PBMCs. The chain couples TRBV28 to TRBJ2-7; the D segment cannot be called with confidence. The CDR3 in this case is CASSLGVPSTKQYF. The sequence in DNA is TGTGCCAGCAGTTTAGGAGTTCCCTCTACGAAGCAGTACTTC.